This TCR beta chain came from a study of cytomegalovirus exposure and HLA in healthy donors. Across the study: The early release's HLA-typed donors yielded 65 million to 85 million unique TCRs. Study observations and caveats: Per a later analysis, HLA-associated TCR beta chains showed more clonal expansion than other, equally common TCR beta chains. In a later analysis, several top co-occurrence clusters appeared linked to parvovirus B19, influenza, CMV and Epstein-Barr virus.

The PCR contained 60 Vbeta and 13 Jbeta primers. Sequenced by immunoSEQ multiplex PCR; TCRdb stores in-frame clones only, minus some. The data hold around 250,000 clones, with 80% to 95% observed a single time. The trim removed 4 bases at V and 4 bases at J, leaving 7 bases unmatched. The germline V gene has CDR1 SNHLY and CDR2 FYNNEI. The CDR3 sequence is 14 residues long. In regard to this clone: Antigen specificity is unknown.

Source material: PBMCs. The genes are TRBV2 and TRBJ2-7; TRBD1 matches 7 bases. The sequence derives from a girl aged 2-10 years in good health and CMV-seronegative. CDR3 bases: TGTGCCAGCAGTGTATGGACAGGTAGTTACGAGCAGTACTTC. Translation: CASSVWTGSYEQYF.